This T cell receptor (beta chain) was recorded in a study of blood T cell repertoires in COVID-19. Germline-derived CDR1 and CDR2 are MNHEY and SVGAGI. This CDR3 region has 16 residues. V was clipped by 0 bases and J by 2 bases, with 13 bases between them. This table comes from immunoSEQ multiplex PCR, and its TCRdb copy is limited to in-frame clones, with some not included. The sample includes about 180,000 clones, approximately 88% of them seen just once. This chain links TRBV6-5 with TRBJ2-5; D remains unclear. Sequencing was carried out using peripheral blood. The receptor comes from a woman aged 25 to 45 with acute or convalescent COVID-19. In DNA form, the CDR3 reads TGTGCCAGCAGTTACTCAGAAGCAGGCCATCAAGAGACCCAGTACTTC. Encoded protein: CASSYSEAGHQETQYF.